These 8 T cell receptor beta chains were all obtained from the same sample, sequenced in a study of blood T cell repertoires in COVID-19. Sequencing was performed with immunoSEQ multiplex PCR; in TCRdb, only in-frame clones are kept and a portion is missing. The sample contains tens of thousands of clones, 85% to 90% of which appear only once. The specimen sequenced was peripheral blood. The source of these receptors is a woman aged 80 or over with active COVID-19.

The rearrangement joins TRBV11-2 to TRBJ2-1; a possible D gene is TRBD1 (6 bases). Trimming took 4 bases from V and 0 from J, leaving 13 bases between them. Germline V gene data show CDR1 as SGHAT and CDR2 as FQNNGV. The CDR3 is made up of 16 amino acids. The CDR3 is CASSSDRFASYNEQFF. CDR3 nucleotides: TGTGCCAGCAGCTCGGACAGATTCGCCTCCTACAATGAGCAGTTCTTC.

The rearrangement uses TRBV19 and TRBJ2-3; 14 bases are shared with TRBD2. The V and J ends lost 6 bases and 8 bases, in that order; junction bases with no gene match: 10. Germline CDR1 LNHDA, CDR2 SQIVND (reference sequence). The CDR3 consists of 16 residues. The CDR3: CASSGGSGTSGSTQYF. In nucleotides, the CDR3 is TGTGCCAGTAGCGGCGGTTCCGGGACTAGCGGGAGTACGCAGTATTTT.

The chain combines TRBV5-4 with TRBJ1-3; the D is unclear. The CDR3 runs 13 residues. Germline V gene data show CDR1 as SGHNT and CDR2 as YYREEE (reference sequence). V was clipped by 1 base and J by 7 bases, with 9 bases between them. This chain's CDR3 is CASSLRHENTIYF. The CDR3 coding sequence is TGTGCCAGCAGCTTGCGACACGAGAACACCATATATTTT.

This clone occurred once. The gene calls are TRBV4-2 and TRBJ2-6, with a weak D call TRBD2 (6 bases). CDR3 length: 16 amino acids. Germline lookup yields CDR1 LGHNA and CDR2 YNFKEQ. Deletions cut 1 base from V and 2 bases from J, with 9 bases between. The CDR3 region is CASSQGRGAGANVLTF. CDR3 sequence (DNA): TGTGCCAGCAGCCAAGGGAGGGGAGCTGGGGCCAACGTCCTGACTTTC.

V gene TRBV28 combines with J gene TRBJ1-5, with a tentative D call TRBD1 (6 bases). The CDR3 spans 11 residues. Trimming took off 6 bases at V and 7 bases at J, with 7 bases between the two ends. Germline V gene lookup returns CDR1 MDHEN and CDR2 SYDVKM. In DNA, the CDR3 is TGTGCCAGCAGACAGGGCCAGCCCCAGCATTTT. Protein sequence: CASRQGQPQHF.

The V call is TRBV19, the J call TRBJ2-1; TRBD2 matches 8 bases. This CDR3 spans 16 amino acids. V was pared by 3 bases and J by 2 bases, with 6 bases of the junction left unmatched. Germline CDR1 and CDR2: LNHDA and SQIVND (reference sequence). The CDR3 bases are TGTGCCAGTAGTATCACTAGCGGAACACCCTACAATGAGCAGTTCTTC. Its protein is CASSITSGTPYNEQFF.

The chain employs TRBV7-2 and TRBJ2-5, with D perhaps TRBD2 (5 bases). There are 13 residues in the CDR3. Germline V gene sequence: CDR1 SGHTA, CDR2 FQGNSA. Trimming took 5 bases from V and 5 from J, leaving 12 bases between them. CDR3 protein: CASSRGLGETQYF. CDR3 in DNA: TGTGCCAGCAGCCGCGGGCTGGGGGAGACCCAGTACTTC.

The chain joins TRBV11-2 to TRBJ1-5; D gene unclear. CDR3 length: 13 amino acids. The V end was cut by 0 bases, the J end by 7 bases, with 7 bases between. Germline CDR1 reads SGHAT; CDR2 reads FQNNGV. DNA for the CDR3: TGTGCCAGCAGCTTAGATGGAGGACAGCCCCAGCATTTT. Its translation is CASSLDGGQPQHF.